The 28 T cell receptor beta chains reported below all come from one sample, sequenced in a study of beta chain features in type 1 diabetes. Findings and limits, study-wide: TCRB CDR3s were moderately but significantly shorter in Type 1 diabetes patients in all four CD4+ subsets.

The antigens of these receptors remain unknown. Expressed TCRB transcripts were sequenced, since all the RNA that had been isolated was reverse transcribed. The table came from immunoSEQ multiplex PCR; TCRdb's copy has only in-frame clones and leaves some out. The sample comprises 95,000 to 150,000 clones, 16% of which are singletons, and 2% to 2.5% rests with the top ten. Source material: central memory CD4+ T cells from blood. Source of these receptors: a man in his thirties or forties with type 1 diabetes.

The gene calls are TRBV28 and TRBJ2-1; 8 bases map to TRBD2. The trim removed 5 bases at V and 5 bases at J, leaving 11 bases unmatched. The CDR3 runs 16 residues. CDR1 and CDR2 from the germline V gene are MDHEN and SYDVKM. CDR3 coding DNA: TGTGCCAGCAGTCCCCTAAGGGCGGGGGGTAACAATGAGCAGTTCTTC. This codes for CASSPLRAGGNNEQFF.

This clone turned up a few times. CDR3 DNA: TGCAGCGTTGAACATGGGGGGTGGGAGCAGTTCTTC. Translation gives CSVEHGGWEQFF. V usage is TRBV29-1 and J usage is TRBJ2-1, with a weak D call TRBD2 (6 bases). From germline, CDR1 is SQVTM and CDR2 ANQGSEA. The V gene lost 2 bases and the J gene lost 10 bases, with 12 bases spanning the gap. The CDR3 has 12 amino acids.

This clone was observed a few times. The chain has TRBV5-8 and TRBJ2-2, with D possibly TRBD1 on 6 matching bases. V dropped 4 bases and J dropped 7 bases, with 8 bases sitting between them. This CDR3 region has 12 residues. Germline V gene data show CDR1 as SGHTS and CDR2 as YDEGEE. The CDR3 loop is CASSTGIGELFF. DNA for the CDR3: TGTGCCAGCAGCACAGGGATCGGGGAGCTGTTTTTT.

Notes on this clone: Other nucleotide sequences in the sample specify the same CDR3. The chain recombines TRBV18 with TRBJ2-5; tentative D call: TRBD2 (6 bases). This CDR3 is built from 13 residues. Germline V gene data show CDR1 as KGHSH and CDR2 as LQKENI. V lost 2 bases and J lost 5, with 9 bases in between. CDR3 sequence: CASSPGGGETQYF. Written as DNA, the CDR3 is TGTGCCAGCTCACCAGGTGGAGGGGAGACCCAGTACTTC.

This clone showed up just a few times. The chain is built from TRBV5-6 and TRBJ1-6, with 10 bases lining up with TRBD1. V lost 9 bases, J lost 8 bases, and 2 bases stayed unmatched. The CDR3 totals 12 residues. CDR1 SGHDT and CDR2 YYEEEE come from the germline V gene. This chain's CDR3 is CATGTGDSPLHF. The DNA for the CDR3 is TGTGCCACAGGGACAGGGGATTCACCCCTCCACTTT. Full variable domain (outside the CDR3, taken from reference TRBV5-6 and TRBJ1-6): DAGVTQSPTHLIKTRGQQVTLRCSPKSGHDTVSWYQQALGQGPQFIFQYYEEEERQRGNFPDRFSGHQFPNYSSELNVNALLLGDSALYLCATGTGDSPLHFGNGTRLTVT.

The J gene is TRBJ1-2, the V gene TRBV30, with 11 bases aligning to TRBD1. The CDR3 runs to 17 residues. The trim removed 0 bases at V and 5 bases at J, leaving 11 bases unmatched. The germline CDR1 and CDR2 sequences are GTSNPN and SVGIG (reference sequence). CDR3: CAWSVPGTGGLMYGYTF. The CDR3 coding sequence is TGTGCCTGGAGTGTTCCCGGGACAGGGGGACTGATGTATGGCTACACCTTC.

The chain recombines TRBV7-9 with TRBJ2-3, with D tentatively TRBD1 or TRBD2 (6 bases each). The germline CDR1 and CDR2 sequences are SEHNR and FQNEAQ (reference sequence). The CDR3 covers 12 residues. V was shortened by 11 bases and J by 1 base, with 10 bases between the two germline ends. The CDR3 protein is CALGGGTDTQYF. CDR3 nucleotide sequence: TGTGCCCTCGGGGGCGGCACAGATACGCAGTATTTT.

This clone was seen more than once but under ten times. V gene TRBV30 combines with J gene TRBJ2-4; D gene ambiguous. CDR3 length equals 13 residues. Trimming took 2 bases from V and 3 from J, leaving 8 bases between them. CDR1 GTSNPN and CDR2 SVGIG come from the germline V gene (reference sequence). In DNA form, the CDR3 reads TGTGCCTGGAGTTTGGGCAGCAAAAACATTCAGTACTTC. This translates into CAWSLGSKNIQYF.

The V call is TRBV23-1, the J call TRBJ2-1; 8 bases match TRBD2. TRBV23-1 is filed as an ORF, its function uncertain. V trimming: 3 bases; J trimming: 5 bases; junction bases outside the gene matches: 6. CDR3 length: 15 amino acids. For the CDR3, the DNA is TGCGCCAGCAGTCACGGCGGGGGGCTTAACAATGAGCAGTTCTTC. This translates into CASSHGGGLNNEQFF.

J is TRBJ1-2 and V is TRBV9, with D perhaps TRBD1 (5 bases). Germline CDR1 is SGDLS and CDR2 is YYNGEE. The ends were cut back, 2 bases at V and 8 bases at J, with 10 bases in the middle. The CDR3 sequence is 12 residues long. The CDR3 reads CASSVSGTGYTF. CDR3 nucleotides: TGTGCCAGCAGCGTTAGTGGGACCGGCTACACCTTC.

The DNA of the CDR3 is TGTGCCAGCAGTGAAGCTAGTACGGGTCCGAACACTGAAGCTTTCTTT. Amino acids: CASSEASTGPNTEAFF. The V call is TRBV2, the J call TRBJ1-1; no clear D gene. The CDR3 contains 16 residues. CDR1 SNHLY and CDR2 FYNNEI come from the germline V gene. The germline V and J ends were trimmed by 0 bases and 1 base, with 12 bases remaining between them.

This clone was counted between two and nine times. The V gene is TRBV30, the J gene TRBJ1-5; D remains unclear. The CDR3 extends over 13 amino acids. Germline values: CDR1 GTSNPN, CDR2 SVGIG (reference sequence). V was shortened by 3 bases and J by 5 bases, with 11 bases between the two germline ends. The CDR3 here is CAWRVERDQPQHF. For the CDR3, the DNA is TGTGCCTGGAGGGTAGAGCGAGATCAGCCCCAGCATTTT.

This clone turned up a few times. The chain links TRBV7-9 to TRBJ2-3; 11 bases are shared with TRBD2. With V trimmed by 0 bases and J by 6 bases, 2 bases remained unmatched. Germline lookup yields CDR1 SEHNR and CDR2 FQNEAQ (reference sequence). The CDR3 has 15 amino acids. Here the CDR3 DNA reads TGTGCCAGCAGCTTAGCTAGCGGGGGGGCCGATACGCAGTATTTT. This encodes CASSLASGGADTQYF.

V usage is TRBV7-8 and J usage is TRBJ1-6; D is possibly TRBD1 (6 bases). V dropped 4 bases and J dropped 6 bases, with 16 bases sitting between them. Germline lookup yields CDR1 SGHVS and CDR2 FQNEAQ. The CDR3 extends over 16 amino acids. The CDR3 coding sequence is TGTGCCAGCAGCTCCATTGGAGCAGGGGCTAATTCACCCCTCCACTTT. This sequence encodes CASSSIGAGANSPLHF. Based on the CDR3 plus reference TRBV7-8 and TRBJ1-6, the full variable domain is GAGVSQSPRYKVAKRGQDVALRCDPISGHVSLFWYQQALGQGPEFLTYFQNEAQLDKSGLPSDRFFAERPEGSVSTLKIQRTQQEDSAVYLCASSSIGAGANSPLHFGNGTRLTVT.

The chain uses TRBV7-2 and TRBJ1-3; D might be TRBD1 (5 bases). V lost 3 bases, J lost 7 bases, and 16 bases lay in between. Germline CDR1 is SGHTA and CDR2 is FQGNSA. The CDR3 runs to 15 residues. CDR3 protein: CASSFGAAEGNTIYF. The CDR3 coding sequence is TGTGCCAGCAGCTTCGGGGCAGCCGAGGGGAACACCATATATTTT.

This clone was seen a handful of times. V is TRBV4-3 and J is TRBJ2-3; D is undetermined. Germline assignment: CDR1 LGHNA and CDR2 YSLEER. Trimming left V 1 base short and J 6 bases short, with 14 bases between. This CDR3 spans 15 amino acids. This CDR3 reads CASSQVPSESDTQYF. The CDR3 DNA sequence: TGCGCCAGCAGCCAAGTACCAAGTGAGTCGGATACGCAGTATTTT.

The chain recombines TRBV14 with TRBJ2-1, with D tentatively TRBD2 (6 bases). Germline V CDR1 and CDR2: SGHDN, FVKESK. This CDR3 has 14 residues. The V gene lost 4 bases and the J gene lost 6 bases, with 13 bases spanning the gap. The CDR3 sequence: CASSRQTRTNEQFF. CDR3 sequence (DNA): TGTGCCAGCAGCCGTCAGACTAGGACCAATGAGCAGTTCTTC.

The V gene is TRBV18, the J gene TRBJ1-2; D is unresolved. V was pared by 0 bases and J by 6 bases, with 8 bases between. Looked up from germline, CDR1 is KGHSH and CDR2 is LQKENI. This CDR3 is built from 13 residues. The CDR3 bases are TGTGCCAGCTCACCACCTCCGGCAGATGGCTACACCTTC. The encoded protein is CASSPPPADGYTF.

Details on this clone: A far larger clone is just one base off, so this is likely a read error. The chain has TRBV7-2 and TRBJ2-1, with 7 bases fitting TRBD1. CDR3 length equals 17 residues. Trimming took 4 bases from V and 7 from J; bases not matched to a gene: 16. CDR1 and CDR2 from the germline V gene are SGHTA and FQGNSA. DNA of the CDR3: TGTGCCAGCAGCTCCAACGGCCGGGACAGCATGGGGAATGAGCAGTTCTTC. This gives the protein CASSSNGRDSMGNEQFF. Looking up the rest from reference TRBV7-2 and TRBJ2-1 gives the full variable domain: GAGVSQSPSNKVTEKGKDVELRCDPISGHTALYWYRQSLGQGLEFLIYFQGNSAPDKSGLPSDRFSAERTGGSVSTLTIQRTQQEDSAVYLCASSSNGRDSMGNEQFFGPGTRLTVL.

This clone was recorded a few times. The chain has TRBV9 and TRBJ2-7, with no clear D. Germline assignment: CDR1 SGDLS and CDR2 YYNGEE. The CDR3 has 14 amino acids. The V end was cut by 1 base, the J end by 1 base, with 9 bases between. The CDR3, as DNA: TGTGCCAGCAGCGTATATGGCAGTTCCTACGAGCAGTACTTC. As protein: CASSVYGSSYEQYF.

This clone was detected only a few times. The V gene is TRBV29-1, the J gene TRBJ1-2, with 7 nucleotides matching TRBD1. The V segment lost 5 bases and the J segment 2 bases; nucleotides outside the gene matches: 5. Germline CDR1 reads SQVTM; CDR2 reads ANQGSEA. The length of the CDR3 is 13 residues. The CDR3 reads CSVQRDRNYGYTF. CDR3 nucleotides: TGCAGCGTTCAAAGGGACAGAAACTATGGCTACACCTTC. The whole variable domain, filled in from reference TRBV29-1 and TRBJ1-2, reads SAVISQKPSRDICQRGTSLTIQCQVDSQVTMMFWYRQQPGQSLTLIATANQGSEATYESGFVIDKFPISRPNLTFSTLTVSNMSPEDSSIYLCSVQRDRNYGYTFGSGTRLTVV.

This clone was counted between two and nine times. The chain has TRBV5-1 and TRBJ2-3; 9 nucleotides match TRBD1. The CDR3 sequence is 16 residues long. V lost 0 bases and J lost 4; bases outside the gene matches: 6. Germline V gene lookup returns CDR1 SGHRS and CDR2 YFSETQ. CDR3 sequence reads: CASSLEVTGGADTQYF. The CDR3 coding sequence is TGCGCCAGCAGCTTGGAGGTCACAGGGGGCGCAGATACGCAGTATTTT.

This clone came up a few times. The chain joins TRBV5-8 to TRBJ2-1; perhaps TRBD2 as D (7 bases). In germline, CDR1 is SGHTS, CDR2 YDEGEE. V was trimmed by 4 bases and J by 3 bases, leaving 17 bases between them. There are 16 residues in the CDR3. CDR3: CASSPRGASFYNEQFF. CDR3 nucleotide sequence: TGTGCCAGCAGCCCCCGGGGGGCTAGCTTCTACAATGAGCAGTTCTTC.

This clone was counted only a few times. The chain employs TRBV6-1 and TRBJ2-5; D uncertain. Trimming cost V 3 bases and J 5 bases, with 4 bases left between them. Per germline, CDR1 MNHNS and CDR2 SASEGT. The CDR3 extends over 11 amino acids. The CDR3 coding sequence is TGTGCCAGCAGTGATCTGGAGACCCAGTACTTC. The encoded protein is CASSDLETQYF.

The CDR3 DNA reads TGTGCCAGCAGTTTAATGGCAGGGATCACACCCCTCCACTTT. Translation gives CASSLMAGITPLHF. The chain employs TRBV28 and TRBJ1-6; weak D call: TRBD1 (5 bases). The germline CDR1 and CDR2 sequences are MDHEN and SYDVKM. CDR3 length: 14 residues. The V gene lost 2 bases and the J gene lost 11 bases, with 13 bases spanning the gap. The whole variable domain, remainder taken from reference TRBV28 and TRBJ1-6, is DVKVTQSSRYLVKRTGEKVFLECVQDMDHENMFWYRQDPGLGLRLIYFSYDVKMKEKGDIPEGYSVSREKKERFSLILESASTNQTSMYLCASSLMAGITPLHFGNGTRLTVT.

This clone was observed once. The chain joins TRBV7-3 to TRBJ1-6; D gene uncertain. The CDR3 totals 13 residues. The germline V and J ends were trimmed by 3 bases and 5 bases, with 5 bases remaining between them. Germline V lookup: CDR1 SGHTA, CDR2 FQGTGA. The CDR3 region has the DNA TGTGCCAGCAGCTTGGAGAATAATTCACCCCTCCACTTT. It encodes CASSLENNSPLHF.

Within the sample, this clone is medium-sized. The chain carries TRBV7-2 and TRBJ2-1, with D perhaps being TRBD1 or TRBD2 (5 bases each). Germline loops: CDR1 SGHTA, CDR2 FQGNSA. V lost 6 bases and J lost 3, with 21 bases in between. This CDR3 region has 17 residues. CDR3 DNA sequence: TGTGCCAGCAGTCGATTCCCCCGGGACGGGATCTACAATGAGCAGTTCTTC. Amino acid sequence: CASSRFPRDGIYNEQFF.

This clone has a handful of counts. CDR3 nucleotide sequence: TGTGCCAGCAGCGTAGGGGCCACTAAAGAGACCCAGTACTTC. Amino acid sequence: CASSVGATKETQYF. The chain carries TRBV9 and TRBJ2-5; D gene unclear. The CDR3 extends over 14 amino acids. Germline values: CDR1 SGDLS, CDR2 YYNGEE. V lost 0 bases and J 3 bases, leaving 9 bases between the germline ends. The whole variable domain, filled in from reference TRBV9 and TRBJ2-5, reads DSGVTQTPKHLITATGQRVTLRCSPRSGDLSVYWYQQSLDQGLQFLIQYYNGEERAKGNILERFSAQQFPDLHSELNLSSLELGDSALYFCASSVGATKETQYFGPGTRLLVL.